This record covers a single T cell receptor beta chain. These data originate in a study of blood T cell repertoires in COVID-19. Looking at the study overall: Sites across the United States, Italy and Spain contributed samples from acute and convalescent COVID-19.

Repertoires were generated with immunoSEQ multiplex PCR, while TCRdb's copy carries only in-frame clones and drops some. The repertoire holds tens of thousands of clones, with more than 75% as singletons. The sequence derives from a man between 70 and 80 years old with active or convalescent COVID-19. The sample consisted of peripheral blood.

CDR3 coding DNA: TGTGCCAGCAGCGTAGCTCTCAGGGAGGGTGGCTACACCTTC. Protein: CASSVALREGGYTF. V and J are TRBV9 and TRBJ1-2, with D tentatively TRBD1 (5 bases). This CDR3 comprises 14 residues. Germline-derived CDR1 and CDR2 are SGDLS and YYNGEE. Trimming left V 0 bases short and J 7 bases short, with 13 bases between.